Included here is one TCR beta chain sequence, with context. The source of the sample is a study of blood T cell repertoires in COVID-19. Background on the study: Samples taken during acute and convalescent COVID-19 were collected in the United States, Italy and Spain. T cells, B-cell-depleted T cells, or PBMCs provided the cDNA or gDNA that served as material.

This CDR3 has 18 residues. Germline V gene sequence: CDR1 SGHTA, CDR2 FQGNSA. Losses at the gene ends were 1 base for V and 3 bases for J; bases not matched to a gene: 8. Clones were sequenced by immunoSEQ multiplex PCR, and TCRdb holds only the in-frame ones, with some missing. The sample comprises more than 75,000 clones, roughly 80% of which are singletons, and 13% rests with the top ten. The chain links TRBV7-2 to TRBJ2-3, with 12 bases matching TRBD2. The source is a human donor in a cohort sampled during active COVID-19. Sequencing was performed on peripheral blood. CDR3 nucleotides: TGTGCCAGCAGCTTAGTCGCTAGCGGGGGGGCACTAACAGATACGCAGTATTTT. It codes for CASSLVASGGALTDTQYF.